These T cell receptor beta chains were read from a single sample in a study of blood T cell repertoires in COVID-19. Assay: immunoSEQ multiplex PCR; the TCRdb copy retains only in-frame clones and omits some. The sample holds roughly 330,000 clones, over 70% seen once. The source material was peripheral blood. The receptors here all came from a woman between 45 and 65 years old with acute or convalescent COVID-19. Each CDR3 is given without its conserved first and last residue.

j_call	v_call	cdr3_aa
TRBJ2-5	TRBV24-1	ATSDGRQGVGETQY
TRBJ1-1	TRBV2	ASMGQAGNTEAF
TRBJ1-4	TRBV27	ASSLRGVGDEKLF
TRBJ1-6	TRBV5-5	ASSLMDRPNSPLH
TRBJ2-1	TRBV11-2	ASSLLAGVYNEQF
TRBJ1-1	TRBV27	ASTGSRGPTEAF
TRBJ1-5	TRBV19	ASTDSSNQPQH
TRBJ1-2	TRBV30	AWRYNNYGYT
TRBJ2-2	TRBV24-1	ATSDTSGQGLTGELF
TRBJ2-1	TRBV6-6	ASTQLAGAYNEQF
TRBJ2-5	TRBV7-9	ASSASYPGGETQY
TRBJ1-5	TRBV4-3	ASSQESGQVNHQPQH
TRBJ2-3	TRBV9	ASSVAQLAADTQY
TRBJ1-1	TRBV6-5	ASSLSMNTEAF
TRBJ1-1	TRBV9	ASSADRATEAF
TRBJ1-2	TRBV5-1	ASSDGTGGGYT
TRBJ1-5	TRBV6-1	ASSERQGSNQPQH
TRBJ1-3	TRBV9	ASSVAAGSGNTIY
TRBJ1-1	TRBV18	ASSLHTNTEAF
TRBJ2-7	TRBV5-4	ASSRPGQGSYEQY
TRBJ1-1	TRBV4-1	ASSQETAKLYTNTEAF
TRBJ1-2	TRBV4-1	ASSPGQGHGYT
TRBJ2-5	TRBV20-1	SASNPAGSRETQY
TRBJ2-1	TRBV5-6	ASRTGLHYNEQF
TRBJ1-2	TRBV18	ASSPPTGRVYGYT
TRBJ1-5	TRBV5-1	ASSLGQDQPQH
TRBJ2-6	TRBV7-2	ASSVGGRLSGANVLT
TRBJ1-2	TRBV5-4	ASSWETGPSYGYT
TRBJ1-2	TRBV5-4	ASSSATGGETNGYT
TRBJ2-5	TRBV7-2	ASRAGEGETQY
TRBJ2-5	TRBV2	ASSGRGRETQY
TRBJ2-3	TRBV6-4	ASPLVAGDTGNTQY
TRBJ1-2	TRBV6-5	ASIRSGGDYGYT
TRBJ1-1	TRBV10-3	APARTRREAF
TRBJ2-3	TRBV2	ASKGTATDTQY
TRBJ2-5	TRBV18	ASSPGPQQETQY
TRBJ2-7	TRBV3-1/TRBV3-2	ASSQGPGEQY
TRBJ1-2	TRBV27	ASSGPGRSGYT
TRBJ1-1	TRBV6-6	ASSYRGGQTEAF
TRBJ2-7	TRBV7-8	ASSAPGLAGAHEQY
TRBJ1-4	TRBV27	ASSPTGLREKLF